This T cell receptor (beta chain) appears in the sequencing data of a study of cytomegalovirus exposure and HLA in healthy donors. Both 60 Vbeta primers and 13 Jbeta primers went into the PCR. This table comes from immunoSEQ multiplex PCR, and its TCRdb copy is limited to in-frame clones, with some not included. The table lists fewer than 150,000 clones, about three quarters of them singletons. This sequence was found in a human donor in good health. The sequencing sample was made of PBMCs.

This CDR3 is CASSFRPGQMSYEQYF. CDR3 coding DNA: TGTGCCAGCAGCTTCAGGCCGGGACAGATGTCATACGAGCAGTACTTC. The chain employs TRBV7-8 and TRBJ2-7; 7 bases line up with TRBD1. Germline V gives CDR1 SGHVS, CDR2 FQNEAQ. The junction had 12 bases not matched to a gene; V was cut back by 3 bases and J by 4 bases. There are 16 residues in the CDR3. Full variable domain (rest looked up from reference TRBV7-8 and TRBJ2-7): GAGVSQSPRYKVAKRGQDVALRCDPISGHVSLFWYQQALGQGPEFLTYFQNEAQLDKSGLPSDRFFAERPEGSVSTLKIQRTQQEDSAVYLCASSFRPGQMSYEQYFGPGTRLTVT.